This TCR beta chain was observed in a study of T cells in Graves' hyperthyroidism and ophthalmopathy. Trimming removed 5 bases from V and 7 bases from J, with 15 bases in between. Germline V gives CDR1 MNHEY, CDR2 SVGAGI. The CDR3 sequence is 13 residues long. This clonotype was detected ten times or more. Its antigen is as yet unknown. RNA transcripts provided the source from which TCR beta CDR3 regions were amplified. An initial round of RT-PCR targeting the TCR CDR3 relied on the HTBI primer set. One entry per CDR3 protein, called by TCRdb with MiXCR from the multiplex PCR reads. In the table there are 360,000 or so distinct CDR3 sequences, about 19% of which are singletons. Patients counted as stable if ophthalmopathy did not develop within 18 months. The study, taken as a whole, reports: Ophthalmopathy was separated from stable hyperthyroidism by a 13 V-J model. The model predicted ophthalmopathy a median around six months before onset.

The sequence derives from a woman younger than 30 with Graves' hyperthyroidism. The sequencing input was blood. The chain has TRBV6-5 and TRBJ2-7; tentative D call: TRBD1 (6 bases). The CDR3 coding sequence is TGTGCCAGCAGTAACCCGGACAGCCTTGAGCAGTACTTC. It codes for CASSNPDSLEQYF.